The text below deals with one T cell receptor (beta chain). The antigen remains undetermined. This sample was taken from a study of vaccination and CD4 T cells after COVID-19. Cultured CD4+ T cell DNA underwent sequencing with the Oncomine TCR Beta short-read assay. TCRdb redid the calling of the PCR reads with MiXCR, one entry per CDR3 protein. The sample has several thousand distinct CDR3 sequences; roughly 30% are singletons. The sample's treatment: approximately 9-day PBMC culture with coronavirus spike peptide pools or control peptides (ViraFEST assay). Ahead of the COVID-19 pandemic (2011-2018), the CD4+ T cells of the unexposed donor were collected. Culture conditions combined 2 million to 2.5 million PBMCs per well with 9.5 to 10 IU/ml IL-2 and roughly 9.1 ug/ml peptide pools. At both days 3 and 7, half the medium was replaced with fresh IL-2 medium. CDR3 length equals 13 residues. CDR1 SGHTA and CDR2 FQGNSA come from the germline V gene. The trim removed 5 bases at V and 8 bases at J, leaving 5 bases unmatched.

This sequence joins TRBV7-2 and TRBJ2-1, with 8 positions matching TRBD1. Sample: CD4+ T cells from blood, cultured in vitro. This TCR derives from a human donor in good health. The CDR3 sequence: CASSQQGGDEQFF. The CDR3 region has the DNA TGTGCCAGCAGCCAACAGGGGGGAGATGAGCAGTTCTTC.